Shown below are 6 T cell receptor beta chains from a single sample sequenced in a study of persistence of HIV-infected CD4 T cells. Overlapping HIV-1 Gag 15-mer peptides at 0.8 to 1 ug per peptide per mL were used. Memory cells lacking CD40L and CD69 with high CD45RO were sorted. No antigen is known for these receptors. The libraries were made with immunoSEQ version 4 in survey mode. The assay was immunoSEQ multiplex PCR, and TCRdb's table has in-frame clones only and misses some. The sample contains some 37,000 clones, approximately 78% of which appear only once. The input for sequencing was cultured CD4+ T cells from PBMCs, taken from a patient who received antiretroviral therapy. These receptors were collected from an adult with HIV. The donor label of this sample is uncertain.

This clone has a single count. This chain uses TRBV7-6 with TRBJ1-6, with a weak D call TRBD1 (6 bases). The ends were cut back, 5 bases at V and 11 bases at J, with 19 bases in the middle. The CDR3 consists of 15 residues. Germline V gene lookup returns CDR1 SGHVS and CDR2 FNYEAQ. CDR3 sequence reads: CASSLRGQGLAPLHF. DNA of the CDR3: TGTGCCAGCAGCCTCCGGGGGCAGGGGTTGGCACCCCTCCACTTT.

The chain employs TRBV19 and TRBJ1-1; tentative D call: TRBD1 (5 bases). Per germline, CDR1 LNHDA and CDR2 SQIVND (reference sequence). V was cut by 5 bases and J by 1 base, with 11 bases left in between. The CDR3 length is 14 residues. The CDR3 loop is CASSAETENTEAFF. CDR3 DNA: TGTGCCAGTAGTGCGGAGACAGAGAACACTGAAGCTTTCTTT.

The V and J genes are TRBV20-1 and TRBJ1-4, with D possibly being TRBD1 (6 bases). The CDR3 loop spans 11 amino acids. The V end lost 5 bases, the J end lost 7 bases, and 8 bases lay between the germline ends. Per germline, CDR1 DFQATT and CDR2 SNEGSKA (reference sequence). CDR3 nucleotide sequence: TGCAGTGCTCGGACAGTTGAAAAACTGTTTTTT. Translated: CSARTVEKLFF.

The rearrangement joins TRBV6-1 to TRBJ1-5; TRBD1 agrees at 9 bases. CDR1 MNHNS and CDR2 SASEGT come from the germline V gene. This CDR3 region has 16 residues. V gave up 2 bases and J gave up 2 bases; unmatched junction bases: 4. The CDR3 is CASSERDREGNQPQHF. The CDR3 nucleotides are TGTGCCAGCAGTGAACGGGACAGGGAGGGCAATCAGCCCCAGCATTTT.

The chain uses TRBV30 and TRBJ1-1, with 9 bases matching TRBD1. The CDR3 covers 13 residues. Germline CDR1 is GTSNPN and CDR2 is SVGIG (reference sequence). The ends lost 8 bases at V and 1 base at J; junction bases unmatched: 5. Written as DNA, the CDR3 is TGTGCCCTCCGGACAGGGGCGAACACTGAAGCTTTCTTT. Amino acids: CALRTGANTEAFF.

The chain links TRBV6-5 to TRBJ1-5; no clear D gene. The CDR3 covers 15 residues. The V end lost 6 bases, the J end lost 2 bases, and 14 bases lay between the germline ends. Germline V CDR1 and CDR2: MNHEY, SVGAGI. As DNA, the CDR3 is TGTGCCAGCAGACGCCAAGCGAAGGGCAATCAGCCCCAGCATTTT. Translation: CASRRQAKGNQPQHF.